These T cell receptor beta chains were read from a single sample in a study of T cell clonotyping in hematopoietic cell transplantation. Measured with immunoSEQ multiplex PCR; TCRdb has only the in-frame clones, and not every one. Of about 9,000 clones listed, about 90% are singletons. The sequenced sample was peripheral blood mononuclear cells, obtained before stem cell transplant. These receptors were taken from a woman aged 55-69 years with acute myeloid leukemia. Some clones in this sample may be carry-over from other donors' samples. The CDR3 runs from the conserved cysteine through the conserved F or W. Each record gives: J gene, D gene, clone size, V gene, CDR3 protein, CDR3 DNA. D genes are given only for firm matches. Some rows mark clone size as missing; the rest say once, few, many or name a class of expanded clone.

j_gene: TRBJ1-5
d_gene: .
abundance: .
v_gene: TRBV4-2
CDR3aa: CASSQVELGDQPQHF
CDR3nt: TGTGCCAGCAGCCAAGTGGAATTAGGAGACCAGCCCCAGCATTTT

j_gene: TRBJ1-1
d_gene: .
abundance: .
v_gene: TRBV16
CDR3aa: CASSQSPFAGTEAFF
CDR3nt: TGTGCCAGCAGCCAATCTCCATTTGCGGGGACTGAAGCTTTCTTT

j_gene: TRBJ2-7
d_gene: .
abundance: .
v_gene: TRBV19
CDR3aa: CASSTQLASPYEQYF
CDR3nt: TGTGCCAGTAGTACTCAACTAGCTTCTCCCTACGAGCAGTACTTC

j_gene: TRBJ1-1
d_gene: .
abundance: .
v_gene: TRBV19
CDR3aa: CASSIGLGMNTEAFF
CDR3nt: TGTGCCAGTAGTATAGGACTGGGAATGAACACTGAAGCTTTCTTT

j_gene: TRBJ2-7
d_gene: TRBD2
abundance: .
v_gene: TRBV2
CDR3aa: CASSDRGGGYEQYF
CDR3nt: TGTGCCAGCAGTGATCGGGGGGGAGGCTACGAGCAGTACTTC

j_gene: TRBJ1-5
d_gene: .
abundance: once
v_gene: TRBV19
CDR3aa: CASRERWNNQPQHF
CDR3nt: TGTGCCAGTAGAGAGAGGTGGAACAATCAGCCCCAGCATTTT

j_gene: TRBJ1-4
d_gene: .
abundance: once
v_gene: TRBV21-1
CDR3aa: CASSTRGWANEKLFF
CDR3nt: TGTGCCAGCAGCACACGGGGGTGGGCTAATGAAAAACTGTTTTTT

j_gene: TRBJ2-1
d_gene: .
abundance: .
v_gene: TRBV27
CDR3aa: CASSPGPTVYNEQFF
CDR3nt: TGTGCCAGCTCACCGGGACCCACGGTATACAATGAGCAGTTCTTC

j_gene: TRBJ2-1
d_gene: TRBD2
abundance: .
v_gene: TRBV28
CDR3aa: CASSKLAGVEYNEQFF
CDR3nt: TGTGCCAGCAGTAAACTAGCGGGAGTAGAATACAATGAGCAGTTCTTC

j_gene: TRBJ2-3
d_gene: .
abundance: .
v_gene: TRBV10-2
CDR3aa: CASSPLEVGRRTDTQYF
CDR3nt: TGCGCCAGCAGCCCTCTCGAAGTCGGTCGACGCACAGATACGCAGTATTTT